Shown below are 20 T cell receptor beta chains from a single sample sequenced in a study of cytomegalovirus exposure and HLA in healthy donors listed by TCRdb under 2017. Receptor libraries were prepared by the immunoSEQ multiplex PCR assay. A mixture of 60 forward primers for TCR Vbeta segments and 13 reverse primers for TCR Jbeta segments was used in the multiplex PCR. Sourced from immuneACCESS, this table was stored by TCRdb with only in-frame sequences that have V and J called. A share of the clones is absent; for the studies checked, an unresolved V gene accounts for under half, and the remainder has no known explanation. This sample has about 60,000 clones in its table, and around 73% of those were observed once. Under 6.5% of the sample is held by the ten biggest clonotypes. The sequenced sample was PBMCs. The origin of the receptors is a man aged 45-65 years in good health and CMV-seronegative.

This chain uses TRBV4-1 with TRBJ2-5; D is perhaps TRBD2 (5 bases). There are 15 residues in the CDR3. Trimming took 1 base from V and 1 from J, leaving 10 bases between them. Germline V gene data show CDR1 as MGHRA and CDR2 as YSYEKL. The CDR3 DNA reads TGCGCCAGCAGCCAAGGCCTAGCTGTCCAAGAGACCCAGTACTTC. This codes for CASSQGLAVQETQYF.

The gene calls are TRBV30 and TRBJ2-5; a weak D match, TRBD2 (7 bases). The J call could be wrong; TRBJ2-7 is a better fit for the DNA end. The V gene's germline CDR1 is GTSNPN and CDR2 SVGIG (reference sequence). The CDR3 totals 14 residues. CDR3 in amino acids: CAWSVGGARDEQYF. The CDR3 DNA reads TGTGCCTGGAGTGTAGGGGGGGCGCGGGACGAGCAGTACTTC.

The CDR3 is CASSLMADYGYTF. The DNA of the CDR3 is TGTGCCAGCAGCTTAATGGCAGACTATGGCTACACCTTC. The V call is TRBV7-3, the J call TRBJ1-2; D remains ambiguous. The V gene lost 1 base and the J gene lost 3 bases, with 6 bases spanning the gap. CDR3 length: 13 residues. CDR1 is SGHTA, CDR2 FQGTGA, per germline.

This clone was counted between two and nine times. The junction does not match germline at one end; this may be a read error. The chain uses TRBV6-1 and TRBJ2-2; 7 bases align to TRBD1. This CDR3 spans 16 amino acids. Germline CDR1 is MNHNS and CDR2 is SASEGT. DNA for the CDR3: TGTGCCAGCAGCGAAGAAGGGACAGCGACCACCGGGGAGCTGTTTTTT. Amino acids: CASSEEGTATTGELFF.

V is TRBV21-1 and J is TRBJ1-5; the D call TRBD1 from the table was never checked on the DNA. TRBV21-1 is given as a pseudogene. The length of the CDR3 is 15 residues. The CDR3 DNA is TGTGCCAGCAGCAAGACAAAATATAGCAATCAGCCCCAGCATTTT. Encoded protein: CASSKTKYSNQPQHF.

V gene TRBV2 combines with J gene TRBJ1-3; D possibly corresponds to TRBD1 (5 bases). The V end lost 6 bases, the J end lost 0 bases, and 9 bases lay between the germline ends. CDR1 is SNHLY, CDR2 FYNNEI, per germline. This CDR3 region has 14 residues. The DNA for the CDR3 is TGTGCCAGCAGGGACACCGACTCTGGAAACACCATATATTTT. Translating it yields CASRDTDSGNTIYF.

The V gene is TRBV5-5, the J gene TRBJ2-3; no firm D call. The germline CDR1 and CDR2 sequences are SGHKS and YYEKEE (reference sequence). The CDR3 consists of 12 residues. V was pared by 3 bases and J by 1 base, with 3 bases between. In DNA, the CDR3 is TGTGCCAGCAGCTCAGGCACAGATACGCAGTATTTT. Protein sequence: CASSSGTDTQYF.

This sequence joins TRBV30 and TRBJ2-5; D is unresolved. The ends were cut back, 3 bases at V and 2 bases at J, with 4 bases in the middle. In germline, CDR1 is GTSNPN, CDR2 SVGIG (reference sequence). This CDR3 is 11 amino acids long. The CDR3 sequence is CAWRLQETQYF. In nucleotides, the CDR3 is TGTGCCTGGAGGCTACAAGAGACCCAGTACTTC.

The genes are TRBV6-1 and TRBJ1-2; maybe TRBD1 (5 bases). There are 16 residues in the CDR3. Germline V gene data show CDR1 as MNHNS and CDR2 as SASEGT. V was shortened by 3 bases and J by 8 bases, with 22 bases between the two germline ends. The CDR3 loop is CASSEALPAGLEGYTF. The DNA of the CDR3 is TGTGCCAGCAGTGAGGCCCTACCCGCGGGGCTGGAGGGCTACACCTTC.

This chain links TRBV27 with TRBJ1-5; D is unresolved. V was shortened by 4 bases and J by 0 bases, with 4 bases between the two germline ends. CDR3 length equals 13 residues. CDR1 and CDR2 (germline): MNHEY, SMNVEV (reference sequence). The CDR3, as DNA: TGTGCCAGCAGTTCAGATAGCAATCAGCCCCAGCATTTT. This sequence encodes CASSSDSNQPQHF.

CDR3: CASRRTGRLYEQYF. CDR3 sequence (DNA): TGTGCCAGCAGGCGCACAGGTCGACTCTACGAGCAGTACTTC. The gene calls are TRBV27 and TRBJ2-7; D may be TRBD1 (5 bases). This CDR3 has 14 amino acids. Germline assignment: CDR1 MNHEY and CDR2 SMNVEV (reference sequence). The V end was cut by 6 bases, the J end by 3 bases, with 15 bases between.

This sequence joins TRBV7-9 and TRBJ2-2, with 7 bases matching TRBD2. The V gene's germline CDR1 is SEHNR and CDR2 FQNEAQ (reference sequence). The V segment lost 5 bases and the J segment 0 bases; nucleotides outside the gene matches: 15. The CDR3 totals 19 residues. The CDR3 loop is CASSGVTGTILSNTGELFF. The CDR3 region has the DNA TGTGCCAGCAGCGGAGTTACCGGGACTATCTTGTCGAACACCGGGGAGCTGTTTTTT.

The V call is TRBV20-1, the J call TRBJ1-2, with D maybe TRBD1 (5 bases). V dropped 0 bases and J dropped 8 bases, with 7 bases sitting between them. Germline loops: CDR1 DFQATT, CDR2 SNEGSKA (reference sequence). The CDR3 has 11 amino acids. CDR3 DNA sequence: TGCAGTGCTAGAGAAGGGGAAGGCTACACCTTC. Translating it yields CSAREGEGYTF.

V and J are TRBV5-1 and TRBJ2-1, with D uncertain. V dropped 0 bases and J dropped 4 bases, with 5 bases sitting between them. From germline, CDR1 is SGHRS and CDR2 YFSETQ. CDR3 length: 13 residues. In nucleotides, the CDR3 is TGCGCCAGCAGCTTGGGAGGATACAATGAGCAGTTCTTC. Its translation: CASSLGGYNEQFF.

The chain combines TRBV12-5 with TRBJ1-2, with D perhaps matching TRBD1 (5 bases). Deletions cut 3 bases from V and 2 bases from J, with 16 bases between. Germline assignment: CDR1 LGHNT and CDR2 FRNRAP. There are 16 residues in the CDR3. CDR3 DNA: TGTGCTAGTGGTTTAGAGATGATCCAGGGAAACTATGGCTACACCTTC. Translating gives CASGLEMIQGNYGYTF.

This clone has only a few counts. The chain employs TRBV6-4 and TRBJ1-1; possible D gene TRBD1, 6 bases. This CDR3 region has 13 residues. V was trimmed by 8 bases and J by 4 bases, leaving 14 bases between them. Germline V gene sequence: CDR1 MRHNA, CDR2 SNTAGT. The CDR3 spells CASPPGHRTEAFF. DNA for the CDR3: TGTGCCAGCCCTCCGGGACACCGCACTGAAGCTTTCTTT.

This sequence joins TRBV7-3 and TRBJ2-3; 13 nucleotides match TRBD2. This CDR3 is built from 16 residues. V lost 5 bases and J lost 6; bases outside the gene matches: 8. Looked up from germline, CDR1 is SGHTA and CDR2 is FQGTGA. In nucleotides, the CDR3 is TGTGCCAGCAGCGCTACTAGCGGGGGGGCAGTGGATACGCAGTATTTT. This gives the protein CASSATSGGAVDTQYF.

The chain is built from TRBV6-6 and TRBJ2-7, with a possible D match to TRBD2 (5 bases). V lost 8 bases to trimming and J lost 3 bases, with 17 bases between them. Germline CDR1 and CDR2: MNHNY and SVGAGI (reference sequence). The CDR3 contains 14 residues. CDR3: CASRTVLVGYEQYF. The CDR3, as DNA: TGTGCCAGCCGAACTGTACTAGTGGGCTACGAGCAGTACTTC.

This clone occurred a few times. The chain uses TRBV7-2 and TRBJ1-2, with D perhaps TRBD1 (5 bases). The germline V gene encodes CDR1 SGHTA and CDR2 FQGNSA. The CDR3 length is 16 residues. Trimming took 5 bases from V and 3 from J, leaving 19 bases between them. DNA for the CDR3: TGTGCCAGCAGCCCGCGGGACGGGGCGCGGGACTATGGCTACACCTTC. Translation gives CASSPRDGARDYGYTF.

A single count supports this clone. The rearrangement links TRBV5-1 to TRBJ2-1; a possible D gene is TRBD2 (5 bases). The CDR3 loop spans 12 amino acids. CDR1 is SGHRS and CDR2 is YFSETQ in the germline V gene. V was cut by 8 bases and J by 7 bases, with 13 bases left in between. The CDR3 nucleotides read TGCGCCAGTACCCGACCGGGGAATGAGCAGTTCTTC. Translated, it gives CASTRPGNEQFF.